Each of the 18 T cell receptor beta chains below was sequenced from the same sample in a study of blood T cell repertoires in COVID-19. Repertoires were generated with immunoSEQ multiplex PCR, while TCRdb's copy carries only in-frame clones and drops some. The sample lists about 230,000 clones; approximately 88% were seen once. The specimen was peripheral blood. The receptors here all came from a middle-aged man with acute or convalescent COVID-19.

In its sample, this clone was seen once. The chain joins TRBV11-2 to TRBJ2-5; D not resolved. Germline V CDR1 and CDR2: SGHAT, FQNNGV. CDR3 length: 13 amino acids. Trimming shortened V by 5 bases and J by 1 base, and 8 bases separated the two germline ends. The CDR3 spells CASSGQLQETQYF. The CDR3 DNA follows: TGTGCCAGCAGCGGGCAGCTCCAAGAGACCCAGTACTTC.

This clone was observed once. The gene calls are TRBV28 and TRBJ1-5; a weak D match, TRBD1 (6 bases). The germline CDR1 and CDR2 sequences are MDHEN and SYDVKM. The ends were cut back, 5 bases at V and 5 bases at J, with 16 bases in the middle. The CDR3 spans 15 residues. Written as DNA, the CDR3 is TGTGCCAGCAGTCGACCGGGGGGGGCGTATCAGCCCCAGCATTTT. Protein product: CASSRPGGAYQPQHF.

This clone was found a few times. The chain recombines TRBV15 with TRBJ2-1; 8 bases agree with TRBD2. This CDR3 is built from 17 residues. With V trimmed by 0 bases and J by 9 bases, 13 bases remained unmatched. Germline values: CDR1 LNHNV, CDR2 YYDKDF (reference sequence). The CDR3 loop reads CATSRERTGGPSGEQFF. CDR3 bases: TGTGCCACCAGCAGAGAGAGAACGGGAGGGCCCTCGGGTGAGCAGTTCTTC.

The DNA for the CDR3 is TGTGCCAGCAGCTTGGGGACACCAAAGGGAGGCTACACCTTC. It encodes CASSLGTPKGGYTF. J is TRBJ1-2 and V is TRBV7-9; D is possibly TRBD1 (6 bases). The germline CDR1 and CDR2 sequences are SEHNR and FQNEAQ (reference sequence). The CDR3 extends over 14 amino acids. Between the trimmed V and J ends, which lost 3 bases and 8 bases, there was a span of 16 bases. Using reference TRBV7-9 and TRBJ1-2 for the parts outside the CDR3, the full variable domain is DTGVSQNPRHKITKRGQNVTFRCDPISEHNRLYWYRQTLGQGPEFLTYFQNEAQLEKSRLLSDRFSAERPKGSFSTLEIQRTEQGDSAMYLCASSLGTPKGGYTFGSGTRLTVV.

V and J are TRBV5-6 and TRBJ1-2, with 8 bases that match TRBD1. This CDR3 contains 13 residues. From germline, CDR1 is SGHDT and CDR2 YYEEEE. J gave up 5 bases and V 4 bases, and 4 bases lay outside the gene matches. CDR3 region: CASSEDRVYGYTF. CDR3 nucleotides: TGTGCCAGCAGCGAGGACAGGGTGTATGGCTACACCTTC.

The J gene is TRBJ1-4, the V gene TRBV4-2, with D possibly matching TRBD1 (5 bases). The CDR3 totals 15 residues. The V gene lost 1 base and the J gene lost 5 bases, with 11 bases spanning the gap. The germline V gene has CDR1 LGHNA and CDR2 YNFKEQ. The CDR3 DNA is TGTGCCAGCAGCCAAGTTGCAGGGCCAAATGAAAAACTGTTTTTT. Translating gives CASSQVAGPNEKLFF.

V gene TRBV7-9 combines with J gene TRBJ2-1; D unclear. This CDR3 has 12 amino acids. Trimming stripped 5 bases from V and 1 base from J, with 3 bases between. Per the germline V gene, CDR1 is SEHNR and CDR2 is FQNEAQ (reference sequence). CDR3 sequence: CASSRSYNEQFF. DNA for the CDR3: TGTGCCAGCAGCCGTTCCTACAATGAGCAGTTCTTC.

This chain connects TRBV5-1 to TRBJ1-2, with D unresolved. Germline CDR1 and CDR2: SGHRS and YFSETQ. This CDR3 contains 13 residues. Trimming removed 0 bases at V and 4 bases at J, with 7 bases between. This CDR3 is CASSLGGLYGYTF. CDR3 nucleotides: TGCGCCAGCAGCTTGGGCGGGCTCTATGGCTACACCTTC.

V gene TRBV7-2 combines with J gene TRBJ2-7; tentative D call: TRBD1 (6 bases). This CDR3 is built from 13 residues. The V and J ends lost 6 bases and 0 bases respectively, with 9 bases between them. Germline CDR1 SGHTA, CDR2 FQGNSA. The CDR3 region is CASRGGNSYEQYF. The CDR3, as DNA: TGTGCCAGCAGAGGGGGAAACTCCTACGAGCAGTACTTC.

The V call is TRBV5-5, the J call TRBJ2-1; the match to TRBD1 covers 7 bases. The CDR3 is 15 residues long. Germline V gene data show CDR1 as SGHKS and CDR2 as YYEKEE (reference sequence). Trimming removed 3 bases from V and 3 bases from J; junction bases left unmatched: 6. CDR3 DNA: TGTGCCAGCAGCTCCAGGGGGTATAACTACAATGAGCAGTTCTTC. It is translated as CASSSRGYNYNEQFF.

For the CDR3, the DNA is TGCGCCAGCAGCCGGGACAGACGTACCTTCAGCTCTGGGGCCAACGTCCTGACTTTC. Amino acid sequence: CASSRDRRTFSSGANVLTF. V gene TRBV4-1 combines with J gene TRBJ2-6; 7 bases are a match to TRBD1. Germline CDR1 reads MGHRA; CDR2 reads YSYEKL. The length of the CDR3 is 19 residues. The ends lost 4 bases at V and 0 bases at J; junction bases unmatched: 12.

V is TRBV9 and J is TRBJ1-1; the D is unclear. From germline, CDR1 is SGDLS and CDR2 YYNGEE. CDR3 length: 14 amino acids. V dropped 3 bases and J dropped 2 bases, with 11 bases sitting between them. The CDR3 loop is CASSAKAGNTEAFF. CDR3 nucleotide sequence: TGTGCCAGCAGCGCAAAGGCGGGTAACACTGAAGCTTTCTTT. Variable domain in full (rest from reference TRBV9 and TRBJ1-1): DSGVTQTPKHLITATGQRVTLRCSPRSGDLSVYWYQQSLDQGLQFLIQYYNGEERAKGNILERFSAQQFPDLHSELNLSSLELGDSALYFCASSAKAGNTEAFFGQGTRLTVV.

The V gene is TRBV2, the J gene TRBJ1-5; 9 bases agree with TRBD1. The length of the CDR3 is 14 residues. The germline CDR1 and CDR2 sequences are SNHLY and FYNNEI. The J segment lost 3 bases and the V segment lost 6 bases, leaving 3 bases of the junction unmatched. The CDR3 protein is CASRRDRDNQPQHF. The CDR3 nucleotides are TGTGCCAGCAGGAGGGACAGGGACAATCAGCCCCAGCATTTT.

The chain employs TRBV27 and TRBJ1-2; 10 bases match TRBD1. Germline V lookup: CDR1 MNHEY, CDR2 SMNVEV (reference sequence). With 6 bases clipped from V and 8 bases from J, the junction kept 9 bases outside the gene matches. This CDR3 is built from 14 residues. The CDR3 reads CASSTGTGVWGYTF. The CDR3 DNA reads TGTGCCAGCAGCACCGGGACAGGGGTTTGGGGCTACACCTTC.

This clone has a handful of counts. The rearrangement links TRBV18 to TRBJ1-2; 7 nucleotides line up with TRBD1. CDR3 length equals 15 residues. Germline CDR1 is KGHSH and CDR2 is LQKENI. The V gene end was trimmed by 1 base and the J gene end by 1 base; junction bases not matched to a gene: 3. The CDR3 coding sequence is TGTGCCAGCTCACCACGCGACAGGGATAACTATGGCTACACCTTC. Translating it yields CASSPRDRDNYGYTF.

The gene calls are TRBV4-2 and TRBJ2-2; 11 positions agree with TRBD1. The V and J ends lost 4 bases and 7 bases, in that order; junction bases with no gene match: 11. The CDR3 has 17 amino acids. Per germline, CDR1 LGHNA and CDR2 YNFKEQ. CDR3 residues: CASSPIPGTGGVGELFF. In DNA, the CDR3 is TGTGCCAGCAGCCCAATTCCCGGGACAGGGGGGGTCGGGGAGCTGTTTTTT.

The rearrangement joins TRBV30 to TRBJ1-2; TRBD1 matches 8 bases. CDR3 length: 13 residues. CDR1 and CDR2 from the germline V gene are GTSNPN and SVGIG (reference sequence). Unmatched junction bases numbered 5, after V lost 3 bases and J lost 5 bases. The CDR3 DNA reads TGTGCCTGGAGCAGTGGACAGGGATATGGCTACACCTTC. Amino acid sequence: CAWSSGQGYGYTF. The full variable domain, its missing parts supplied by reference TRBV30 and TRBJ1-2, is SQTIHQWPATLVQPVGSPLSLECTVEGTSNPNLYWYRQAAGRGLQLLFYSVGIGQISSEVPQNLSASRPQDRQFILSSKKLLLSDSGFYLCAWSSGQGYGYTFGSGTRLTVV.

V is TRBV10-3 and J is TRBJ1-6; 8 nucleotides match TRBD1. The CDR3 has 16 amino acids. J was trimmed by 5 bases and V by 0 bases; bases with no gene match: 3. In germline, CDR1 is ENHRY, CDR2 SYGVKD. CDR3 amino acids: CAISESIQGDNSPLHF. For the CDR3, the DNA is TGTGCCATCAGTGAGTCGATACAGGGGGATAATTCACCCCTCCACTTT.